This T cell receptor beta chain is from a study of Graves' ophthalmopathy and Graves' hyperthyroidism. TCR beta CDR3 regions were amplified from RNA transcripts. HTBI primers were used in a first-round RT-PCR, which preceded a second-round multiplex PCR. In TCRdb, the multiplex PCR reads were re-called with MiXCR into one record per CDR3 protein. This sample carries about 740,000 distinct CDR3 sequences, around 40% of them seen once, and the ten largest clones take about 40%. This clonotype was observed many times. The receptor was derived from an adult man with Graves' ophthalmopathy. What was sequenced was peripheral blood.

DNA of the CDR3: TGTGCCAGCAGCCCCCCGGACAGAAGCAATCAGCCCCAGCATTTT. Its protein is CASSPPDRSNQPQHF. The chain uses TRBV7-2 and TRBJ1-5, with a weak D call TRBD1 (6 bases). V lost 5 bases, J lost 1 base, and 12 bases lay in between. Germline assignment: CDR1 SGHTA and CDR2 FQGNSA. This CDR3 comprises 15 residues. Complete variable domain (other parts from reference TRBV7-2 and TRBJ1-5): GAGVSQSPSNKVTEKGKDVELRCDPISGHTALYWYRQSLGQGLEFLIYFQGNSAPDKSGLPSDRFSAERTGGSVSTLTIQRTQQEDSAVYLCASSPPDRSNQPQHFGDGTRLSIL.